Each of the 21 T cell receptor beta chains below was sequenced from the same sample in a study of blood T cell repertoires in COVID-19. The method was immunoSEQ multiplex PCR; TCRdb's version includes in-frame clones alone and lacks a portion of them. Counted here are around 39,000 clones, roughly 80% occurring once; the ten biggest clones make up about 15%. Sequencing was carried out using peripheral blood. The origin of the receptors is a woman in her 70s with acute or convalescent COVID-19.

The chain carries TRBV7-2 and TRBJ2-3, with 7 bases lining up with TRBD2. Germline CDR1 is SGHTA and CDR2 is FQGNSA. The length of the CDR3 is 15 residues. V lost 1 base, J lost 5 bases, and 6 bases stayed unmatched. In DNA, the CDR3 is TGTGCCAGCAGCTTAGTTGGCGGGGGAGGAGATACGCAGTATTTT. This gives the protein CASSLVGGGGDTQYF.

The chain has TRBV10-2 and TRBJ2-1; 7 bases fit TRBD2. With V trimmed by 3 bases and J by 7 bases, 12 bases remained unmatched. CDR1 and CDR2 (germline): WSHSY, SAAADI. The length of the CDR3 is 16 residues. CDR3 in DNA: TGCGCCAGCAGTGACGGATTGGCCGGGGGAGGGAATGAGCAGTTCTTC. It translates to CASSDGLAGGGNEQFF.

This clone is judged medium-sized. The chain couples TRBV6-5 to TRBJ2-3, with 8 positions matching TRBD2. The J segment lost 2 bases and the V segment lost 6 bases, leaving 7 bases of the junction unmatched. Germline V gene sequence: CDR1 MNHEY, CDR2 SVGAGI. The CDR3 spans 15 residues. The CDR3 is CASSGTSGDTDTQYF. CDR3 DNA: TGTGCCAGCAGCGGAACTAGCGGAGACACAGATACGCAGTATTTT.

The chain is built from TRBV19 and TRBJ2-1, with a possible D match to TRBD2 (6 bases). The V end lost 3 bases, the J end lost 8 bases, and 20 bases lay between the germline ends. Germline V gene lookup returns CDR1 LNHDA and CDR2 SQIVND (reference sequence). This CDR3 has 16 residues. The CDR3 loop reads CASSIGRLEDTHEQFF. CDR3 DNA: TGTGCCAGTAGTATCGGTCGACTAGAGGACACCCATGAGCAGTTCTTC.

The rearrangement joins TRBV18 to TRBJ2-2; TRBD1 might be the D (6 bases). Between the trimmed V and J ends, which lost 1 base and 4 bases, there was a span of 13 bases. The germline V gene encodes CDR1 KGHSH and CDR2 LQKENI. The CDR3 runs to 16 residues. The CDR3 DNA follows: TGTGCCAGCTCACCACAGAAACAGGGCGGCACCGGGGAGCTGTTTTTT. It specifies CASSPQKQGGTGELFF.

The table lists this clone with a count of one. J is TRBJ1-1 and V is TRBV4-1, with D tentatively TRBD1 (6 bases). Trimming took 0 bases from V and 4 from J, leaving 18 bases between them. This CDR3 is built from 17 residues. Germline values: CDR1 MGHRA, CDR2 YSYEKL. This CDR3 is CASSQETDRSRSTEAFF. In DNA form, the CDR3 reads TGCGCCAGCAGCCAAGAGACGGACAGATCAAGGTCCACTGAAGCTTTCTTT.

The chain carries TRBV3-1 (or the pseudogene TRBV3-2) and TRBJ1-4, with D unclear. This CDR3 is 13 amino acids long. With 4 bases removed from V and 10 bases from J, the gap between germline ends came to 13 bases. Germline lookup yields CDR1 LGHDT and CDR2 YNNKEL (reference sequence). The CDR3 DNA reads TGTGCCAGCAGCCTTTCCAGACTCGGAAAACTGTTTTTT. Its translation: CASSLSRLGKLFF.

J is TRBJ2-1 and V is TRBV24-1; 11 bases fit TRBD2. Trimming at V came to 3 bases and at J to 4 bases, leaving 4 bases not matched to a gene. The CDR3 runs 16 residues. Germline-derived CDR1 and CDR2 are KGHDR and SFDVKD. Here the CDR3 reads CATSDNSGGGYNEQFF. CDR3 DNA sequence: TGTGCCACCAGTGATAATAGCGGGGGGGGGTACAATGAGCAGTTCTTC.

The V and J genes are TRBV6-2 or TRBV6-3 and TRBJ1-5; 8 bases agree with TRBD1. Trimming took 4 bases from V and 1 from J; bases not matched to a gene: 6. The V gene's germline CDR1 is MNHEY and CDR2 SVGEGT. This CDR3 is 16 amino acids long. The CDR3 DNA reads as TGTGCCAGCAGTTCCCGGACAGGGCAAAGCAATCAGCCCCAGCATTTT. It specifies CASSSRTGQSNQPQHF.

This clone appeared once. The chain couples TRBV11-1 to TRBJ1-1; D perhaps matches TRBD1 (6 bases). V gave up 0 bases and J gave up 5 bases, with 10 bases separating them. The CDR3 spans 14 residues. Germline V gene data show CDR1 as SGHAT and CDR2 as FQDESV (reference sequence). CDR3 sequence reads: CASSLAQGTTEAFF. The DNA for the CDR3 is TGTGCCAGCAGCTTAGCGCAGGGGACAACTGAAGCTTTCTTT. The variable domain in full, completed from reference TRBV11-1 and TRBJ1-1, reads EAEVAQSPRYKITEKSQAVAFWCDPISGHATLYWYRQILGQGPELLVQFQDESVVDDSQLPKDRFSAERLKGVDSTLKIQPAELGDSAMYLCASSLAQGTTEAFFGQGTRLTVV.

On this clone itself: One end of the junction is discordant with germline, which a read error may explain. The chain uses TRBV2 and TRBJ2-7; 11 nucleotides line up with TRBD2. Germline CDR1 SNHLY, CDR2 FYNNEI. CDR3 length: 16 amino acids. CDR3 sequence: CASNELAGVPYYEQYF. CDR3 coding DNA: TGTGCCAGCAATGAACTAGCGGGAGTCCCTTACTACGAGCAGTACTTC.

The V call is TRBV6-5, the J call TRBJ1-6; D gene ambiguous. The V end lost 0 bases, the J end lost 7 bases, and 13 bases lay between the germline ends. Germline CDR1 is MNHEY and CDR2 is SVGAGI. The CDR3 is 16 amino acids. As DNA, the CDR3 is TGTGCCAGCAGTTACTCAAGCCGGGGTCAGAATTCACCCCTCCACTTT. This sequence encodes CASSYSSRGQNSPLHF.

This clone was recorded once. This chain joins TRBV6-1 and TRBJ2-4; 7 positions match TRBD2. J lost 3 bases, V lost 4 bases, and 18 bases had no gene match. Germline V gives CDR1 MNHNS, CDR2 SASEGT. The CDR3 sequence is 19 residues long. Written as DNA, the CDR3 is TGTGCCAGCAGTGTGGAAGTTCGGTGGCGGGAGAACGGCAAAAACATTCAGTACTTC. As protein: CASSVEVRWRENGKNIQYF.

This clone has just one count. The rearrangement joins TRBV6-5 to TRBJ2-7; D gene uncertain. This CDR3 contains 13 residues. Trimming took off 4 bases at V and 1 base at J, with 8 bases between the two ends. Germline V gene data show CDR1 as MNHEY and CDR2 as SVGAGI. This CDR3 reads CASSSGNSYEQYF. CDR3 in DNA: TGTGCCAGCAGTTCTGGCAATTCCTACGAGCAGTACTTC.

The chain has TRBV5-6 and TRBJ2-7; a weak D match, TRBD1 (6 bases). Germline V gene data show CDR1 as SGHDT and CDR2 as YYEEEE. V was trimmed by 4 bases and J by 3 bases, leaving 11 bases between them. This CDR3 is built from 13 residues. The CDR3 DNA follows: TGTGCCAGCAGCCATGGACAGTTCTACGAGCAGTACTTC. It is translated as CASSHGQFYEQYF.

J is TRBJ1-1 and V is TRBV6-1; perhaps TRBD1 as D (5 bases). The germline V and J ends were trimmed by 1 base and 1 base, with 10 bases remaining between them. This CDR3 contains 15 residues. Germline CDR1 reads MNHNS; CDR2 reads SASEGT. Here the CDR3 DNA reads TGTGCCAGCAGTGAAGGTGCAGGGTGGAACACTGAAGCTTTCTTT. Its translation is CASSEGAGWNTEAFF.

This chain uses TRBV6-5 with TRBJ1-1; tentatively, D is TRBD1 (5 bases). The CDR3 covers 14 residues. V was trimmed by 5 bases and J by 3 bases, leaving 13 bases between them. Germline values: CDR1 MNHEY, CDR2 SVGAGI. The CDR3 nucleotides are TGTGCCAGCAGTCGGGCTCAGGGCGACACTGAAGCTTTCTTT. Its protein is CASSRAQGDTEAFF.

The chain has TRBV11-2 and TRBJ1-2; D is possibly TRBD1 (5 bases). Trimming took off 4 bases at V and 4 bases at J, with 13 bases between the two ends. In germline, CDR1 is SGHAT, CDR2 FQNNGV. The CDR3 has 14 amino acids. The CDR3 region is CASSSVGGSYGYTF. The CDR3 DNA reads TGTGCCAGCAGCTCAGTCGGGGGATCCTATGGCTACACCTTC.

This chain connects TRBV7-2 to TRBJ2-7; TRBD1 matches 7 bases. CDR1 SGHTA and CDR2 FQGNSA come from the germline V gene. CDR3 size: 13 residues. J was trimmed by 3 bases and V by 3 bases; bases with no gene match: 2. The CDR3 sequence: CASSFTGVYEQYF. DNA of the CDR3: TGTGCCAGCAGCTTTACAGGGGTCTACGAGCAGTACTTC.

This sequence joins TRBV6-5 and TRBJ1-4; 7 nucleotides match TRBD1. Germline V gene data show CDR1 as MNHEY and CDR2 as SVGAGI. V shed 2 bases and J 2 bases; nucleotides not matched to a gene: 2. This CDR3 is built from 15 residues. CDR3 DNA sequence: TGTGCCAGCAGTTACACGACAGGGACTAATGAAAAACTGTTTTTT. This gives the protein CASSYTTGTNEKLFF.

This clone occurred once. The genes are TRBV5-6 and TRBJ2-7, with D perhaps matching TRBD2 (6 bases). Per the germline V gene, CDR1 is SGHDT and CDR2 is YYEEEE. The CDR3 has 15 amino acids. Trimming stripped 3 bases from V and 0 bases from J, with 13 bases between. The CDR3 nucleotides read TGTGCCAGCAGCTCTATGACTAGTTCCTCCTACGAGCAGTACTTC. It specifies CASSSMTSSSYEQYF.